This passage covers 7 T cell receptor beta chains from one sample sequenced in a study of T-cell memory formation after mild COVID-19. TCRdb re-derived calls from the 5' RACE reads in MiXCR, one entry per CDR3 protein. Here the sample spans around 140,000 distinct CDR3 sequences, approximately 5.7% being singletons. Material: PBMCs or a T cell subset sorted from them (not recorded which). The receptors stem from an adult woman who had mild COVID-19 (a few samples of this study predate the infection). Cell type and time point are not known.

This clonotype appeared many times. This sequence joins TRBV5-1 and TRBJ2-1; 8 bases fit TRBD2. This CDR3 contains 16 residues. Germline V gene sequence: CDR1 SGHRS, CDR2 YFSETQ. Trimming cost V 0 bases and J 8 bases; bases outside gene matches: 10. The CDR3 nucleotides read TGCGCCAGCAGCTTGGATCCGGGGGGGCCGATGTATGAGCAGTTCTTC. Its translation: CASSLDPGGPMYEQFF.

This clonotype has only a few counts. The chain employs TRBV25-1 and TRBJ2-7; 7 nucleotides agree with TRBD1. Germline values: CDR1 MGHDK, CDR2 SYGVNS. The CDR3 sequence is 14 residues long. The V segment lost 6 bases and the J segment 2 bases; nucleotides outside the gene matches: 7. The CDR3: CASSRTGVAYEQYF. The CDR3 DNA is TGTGCCAGCAGCCGAACAGGGGTTGCCTACGAGCAGTACTTC.

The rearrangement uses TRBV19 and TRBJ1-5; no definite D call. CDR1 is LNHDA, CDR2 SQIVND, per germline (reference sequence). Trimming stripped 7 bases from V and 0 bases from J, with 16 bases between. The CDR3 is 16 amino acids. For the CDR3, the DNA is TGTGCCAGTACGCTGGGGTCCGCGTATAGCAATCAGCCCCAGCATTTT. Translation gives CASTLGSAYSNQPQHF. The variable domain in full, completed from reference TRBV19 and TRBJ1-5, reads DGGITQSPKYLFRKEGQNVTLSCEQNLNHDAMYWYRQDPGQGLRLIYYSQIVNDFQKGDIAEGYSVSREKKESFPLTVTSAQKNPTAFYLCASTLGSAYSNQPQHFGDGTRLSIL.

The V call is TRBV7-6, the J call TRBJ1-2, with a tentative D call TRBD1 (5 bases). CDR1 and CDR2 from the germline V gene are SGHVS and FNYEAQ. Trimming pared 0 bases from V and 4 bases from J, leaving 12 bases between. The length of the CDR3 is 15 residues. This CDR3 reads CASSLAAGGIYGYTF. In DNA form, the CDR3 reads TGTGCCAGCAGCTTAGCGGCGGGGGGGATCTATGGCTACACCTTC.

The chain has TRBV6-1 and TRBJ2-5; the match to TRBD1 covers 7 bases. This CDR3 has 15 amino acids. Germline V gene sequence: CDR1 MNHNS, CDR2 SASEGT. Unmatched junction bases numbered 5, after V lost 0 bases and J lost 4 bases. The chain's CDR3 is CASSEARGPGETQYF. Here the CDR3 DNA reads TGTGCCAGCAGTGAAGCGAGGGGGCCGGGAGAGACCCAGTACTTC.

CDR3 sequence reads: CASSGTASSYNEQFF. The CDR3 region has the DNA TGTGCCAGCAGTGGGACCGCGAGCTCCTACAATGAGCAGTTCTTC. This rearrangement joins TRBV12-3 or TRBV12-4 to TRBJ2-1; perhaps D is TRBD1 or TRBD2 (5 bases each). Trimming shortened V by 5 bases and J by 0 bases, and 11 bases separated the two germline ends. The CDR3 sequence is 15 residues long.

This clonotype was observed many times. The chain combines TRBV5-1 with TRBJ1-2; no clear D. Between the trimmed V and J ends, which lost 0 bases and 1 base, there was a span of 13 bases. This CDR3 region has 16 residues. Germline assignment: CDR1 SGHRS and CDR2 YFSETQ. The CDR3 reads CASSLGGLPFNYGYTF. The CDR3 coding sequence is TGCGCCAGCAGCTTGGGAGGGCTCCCCTTTAACTATGGCTACACCTTC.